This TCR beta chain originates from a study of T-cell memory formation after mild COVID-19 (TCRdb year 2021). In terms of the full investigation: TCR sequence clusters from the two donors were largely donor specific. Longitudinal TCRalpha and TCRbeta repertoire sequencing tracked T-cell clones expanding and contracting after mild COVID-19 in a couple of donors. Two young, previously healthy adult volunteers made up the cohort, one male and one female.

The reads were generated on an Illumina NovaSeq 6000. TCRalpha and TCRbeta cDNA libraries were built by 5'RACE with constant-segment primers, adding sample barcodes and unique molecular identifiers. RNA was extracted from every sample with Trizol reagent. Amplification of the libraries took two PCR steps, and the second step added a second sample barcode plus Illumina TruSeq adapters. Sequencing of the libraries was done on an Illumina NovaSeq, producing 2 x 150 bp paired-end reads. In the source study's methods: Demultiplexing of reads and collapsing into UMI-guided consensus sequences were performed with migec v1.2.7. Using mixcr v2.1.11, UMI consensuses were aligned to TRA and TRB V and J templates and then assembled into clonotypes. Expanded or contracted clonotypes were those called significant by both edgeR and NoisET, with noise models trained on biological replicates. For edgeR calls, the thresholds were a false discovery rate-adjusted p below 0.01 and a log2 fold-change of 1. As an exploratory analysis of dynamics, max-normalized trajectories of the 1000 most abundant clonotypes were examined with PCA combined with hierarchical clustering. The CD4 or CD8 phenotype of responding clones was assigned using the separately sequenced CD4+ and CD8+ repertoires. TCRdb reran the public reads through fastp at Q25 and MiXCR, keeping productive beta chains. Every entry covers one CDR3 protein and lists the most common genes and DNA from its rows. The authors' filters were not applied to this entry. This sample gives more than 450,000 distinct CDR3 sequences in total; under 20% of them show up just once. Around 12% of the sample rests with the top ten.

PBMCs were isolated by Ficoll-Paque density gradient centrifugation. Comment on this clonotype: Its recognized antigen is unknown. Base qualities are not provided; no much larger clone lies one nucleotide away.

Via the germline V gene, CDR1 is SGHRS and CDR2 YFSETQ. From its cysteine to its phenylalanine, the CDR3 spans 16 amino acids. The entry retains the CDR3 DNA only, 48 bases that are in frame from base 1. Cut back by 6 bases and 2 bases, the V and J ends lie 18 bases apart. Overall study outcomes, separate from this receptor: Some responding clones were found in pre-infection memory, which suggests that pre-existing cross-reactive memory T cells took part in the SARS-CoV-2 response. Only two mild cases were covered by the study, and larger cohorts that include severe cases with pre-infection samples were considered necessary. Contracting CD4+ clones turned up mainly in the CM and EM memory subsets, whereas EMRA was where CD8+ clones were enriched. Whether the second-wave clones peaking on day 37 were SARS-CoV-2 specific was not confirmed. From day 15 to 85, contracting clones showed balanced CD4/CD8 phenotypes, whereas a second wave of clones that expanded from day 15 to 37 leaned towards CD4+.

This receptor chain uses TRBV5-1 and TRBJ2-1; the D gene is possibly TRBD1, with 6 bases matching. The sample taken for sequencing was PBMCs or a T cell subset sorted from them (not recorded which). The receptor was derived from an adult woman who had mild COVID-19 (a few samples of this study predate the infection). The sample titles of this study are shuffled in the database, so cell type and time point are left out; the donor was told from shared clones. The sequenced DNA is TGCGCCAGCAAACGGACAGCGCTGACGGCCTACAATGAGCAGTTCTTC. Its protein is CASKRTALTAYNEQFF.